What follows is one T cell receptor (beta chain) and its context. Its antigen is still unknown. The CDR3 totals 15 residues. V lost 1 base, J lost 3 bases, and 5 bases stayed unmatched. Per the germline V gene, CDR1 is LGHNA and CDR2 is YSLEER. Produced via immunoSEQ multiplex PCR; TCRdb's table is partial and in-frame only. The sample carries 30,000 or so clones, approximately 85% recorded once. The data originate from a study of T cells in localized non-small cell lung cancer. Regarding the study as a whole: A single tumor region was sequenced, leaving heterogeneity possible.

The rearrangement uses TRBV4-3 and TRBJ1-2; 7 nucleotides match TRBD1. The sample was peripheral blood mononuclear cells, taken before any cancer treatment. The sequence derives from a woman aged 40-69 years with stage III lung adenocarcinoma. CDR3 coding DNA: TGCGCCAGCAGCCAAGCGCTCAGGGGGGACTATGGCTACACCTTC. Translated, it gives CASSQALRGDYGYTF.